A selection of T cell receptor beta chains follows, all from one sample in a study of response to subunit inactivated influenza vaccine. Using its own MiXCR run on the RT-PCR reads, TCRdb lists one record per CDR3 protein. The sample contains around 580,000 distinct CDR3 sequences, roughly 15% of which appear only once. The sequences come from PBMCs from blood, collected about 12 days after vaccination. The receptors come from a man over 45 who received an inactivated influenza vaccine. Both conserved end residues are part of each CDR3. A D gene is named only where the DNA matches it firmly. Where a row states a size, it is once, few, many or the class of an expanded clone; other rows omit it.

TRBJ2-2	.	.	TRBV5-1	CASSLGSLNTGELFF	TGCGCCAGCAGCTTGGGTAGCCTAAACACCGGGGAGCTGTTTTTT
TRBJ2-3	.	TRBD1	TRBV5-1	CASSLDRQGPTDTQYF	TGCGCCAGCAGCTTGGACCGACAGGGGCCCACAGATACGCAGTATTTT
TRBJ2-1	few	.	TRBV6-2/TRBV6-3	CASSYVGAPYYNEQFF	TGTGCCAGCAGTTACGTAGGGGCCCCCTACTACAATGAGCAGTTCTTC
TRBJ2-1	many	.	TRBV7-6	CASSFTNNEQFF	TGTGCCAGCAGCTTCACAAACAATGAGCAGTTCTTC
TRBJ1-4	.	TRBD1	TRBV10-3	CAISDKGTGVEKLFF	TGTGCCATCAGTGATAAGGGGACAGGGGTTGAAAAACTGTTTTTT
TRBJ2-1	few	.	TRBV4-3	CASSQEHTPYNEQFF	TGCGCCAGCAGCCAAGAGCACACACCCTACAATGAGCAGTTCTTC
TRBJ1-2	.	.	TRBV27	CASGEGGGYGYTF	TGTGCCAGCGGGGAGGGGGGCGGCTATGGCTACACCTTC
TRBJ2-2	.	TRBD1	TRBV30	CAWTRQGNTGELFF	TGTGCCTGGACCAGACAGGGAAACACCGGGGAGCTGTTTTTT
TRBJ2-1	few	.	TRBV29-1	CSVETGYNEQFF	TGCAGCGTTGAAACAGGGTACAATGAGCAGTTCTTC
TRBJ2-1	few	.	TRBV5-1	CASSTTGGGYNEQFF	TGCGCCAGCAGCACCACAGGGGGAGGGTACAATGAGCAGTTCTTC
TRBJ2-2	many	.	TRBV7-2	CASSRSGPGFTGELFF	TGTGCCAGCAGCCGAAGCGGGCCGGGCTTCACCGGGGAGCTGTTTTTT
TRBJ2-7	.	.	TRBV4-1	CASSQDRQYPYEQYF	TGCGCCAGCAGCCAAGATCGCCAGTACCCTTACGAGCAGTACTTC
TRBJ2-5	once	.	TRBV9	CASSVTPQTGETQYF	TGTGCCAGCAGCGTAACGCCCCAGACCGGTGAGACCCAGTACTTC
TRBJ2-1	.	.	TRBV14	CASSQARYNEQFF	TGTGCCAGCAGCCAAGCCCGCTACAATGAGCAGTTCTTC
TRBJ2-7	.	.	TRBV9	CASSLGRTNYEQYF	TGTGCCAGCAGTCTCGGCAGGACGAACTACGAGCAGTACTTC
TRBJ1-1	.	.	TRBV14	CASSPPLKMNTEAFF	TGTGCCAGCAGCCCTCCGTTGAAAATGAACACTGAAGCTTTCTTT
TRBJ2-5	few	.	TRBV7-2	CASSSIQLAGETQYF	TGTGCCAGCAGCTCCATACAGCTTGCGGGAGAGACCCAGTACTTC
TRBJ2-4	many	.	TRBV12-3/TRBV12-4	CASSPGRSQNIQYF	TGTGCCAGCAGCCCGGGACGGTCCCAAAACATTCAGTACTTC
TRBJ2-1	many	TRBD1	TRBV12-3/TRBV12-4	CASSLIRQGPYNEQFF	TGTGCCAGCAGTTTAATCAGACAGGGACCTTACAATGAGCAGTTCTTC
TRBJ1-3	many	TRBD1	TRBV20-1	CSASPFDRAASGNTIYF	TGCAGTGCTAGCCCGTTCGACAGGGCCGCGTCTGGAAACACCATATATTTT
TRBJ2-7	once	TRBD2	TRBV4-1	CASSLRLAVTYEQYF	TGCGCCAGCAGCCTAAGACTAGCGGTCACCTACGAGCAGTACTTC
TRBJ2-5	few	.	TRBV6-5	CASPVGSETQYF	TGTGCCAGCCCTGTTGGGTCGGAGACCCAGTACTTC
TRBJ2-2	many	TRBD2	TRBV19	CASTFSGRAGTGELFF	TGTGCCAGTACCTTTAGCGGGAGGGCAGGCACCGGGGAGCTGTTTTTT
TRBJ2-3	many	.	TRBV7-2	CASSLGGINTQYF	TGTGCCAGCAGCTTAGGAGGAATTAATACGCAGTATTTT
TRBJ2-5	few	.	TRBV5-1	CASRQHYDQETQYF	TGCGCCAGCAGACAGCACTATGACCAAGAGACCCAGTACTTC
TRBJ2-7	.	.	TRBV7-2	CASSLGSVLSYEQYF	TGTGCCAGCAGTTTGGGCTCAGTCCTCTCCTACGAGCAGTACTTC
TRBJ2-2	.	TRBD2	TRBV27	CASSVLAVANTGELFF	TGTGCCAGCAGTGTCCTAGCGGTCGCGAACACCGGGGAGCTGTTTTTT
TRBJ2-1	.	.	TRBV19	CDSSIDAGMSIYEQFF	TGTGACAGTAGTATAGATGCGGGCATGAGTATCTATGAGCAGTTCTTC
TRBJ2-1	.	.	TRBV15	CATSRGFPFAAPSSNEQFF	TGTGCCACCAGCAGAGGGTTCCCATTTGCAGCCCCTAGCTCCAATGAGCAGTTCTTC
TRBJ2-1	many	TRBD2	TRBV28	CASSFPSGDYNEQFF	TGTGCCAGCAGTTTCCCTAGCGGAGACTACAATGAGCAGTTCTTC
TRBJ2-3	.	TRBD2	TRBV7-9	CASSPTAGAIDTQYF	TGTGCCAGCAGCCCCACAGCGGGAGCCATAGATACGCAGTATTTT
TRBJ2-2	.	TRBD1	TRBV5-1	CASSSSTGDTGELFF	TGCGCCAGCAGCTCTTCGACAGGGGACACCGGGGAGCTGTTTTTT
TRBJ2-1	few	TRBD2	TRBV20-1	CSAPPSGRGDEQFF	TGCAGTGCTCCTCCCAGCGGGAGAGGCGATGAGCAGTTCTTC
TRBJ2-1	few	.	TRBV7-9	CASSLDPLRNEQFF	TGTGCCAGCAGCTTAGACCCCCTCAGAAATGAGCAGTTCTTC
TRBJ2-1	.	.	TRBV5-1	CASSSDGNNEQFF	TGCGCCAGCAGCTCAGACGGAAACAATGAGCAGTTCTTC
TRBJ2-7	few	.	TRBV29-1	CSVRGDSLPRGGSYEQYF	TGCAGCGTAAGGGGGGACAGCCTCCCCCGGGGAGGTTCCTACGAGCAGTACTTC
TRBJ2-7	.	TRBD1	TRBV11-2	CASSSSGGPYEQYF	TGTGCCAGCAGCTCGTCAGGGGGCCCCTACGAGCAGTACTTC
TRBJ2-1	.	TRBD1	TRBV5-6	CASSIGQGASYNEQFF	TGTGCCAGCAGCATCGGACAGGGGGCTTCCTACAATGAGCAGTTCTTC
TRBJ2-1	.	.	TRBV24-1	CATSAYREKGYNEQFF	TGTGCCACCAGTGCCTACAGGGAGAAAGGTTACAATGAGCAGTTCTTC
TRBJ2-2	.	.	TRBV12-3/TRBV12-4	CASSYASTGELFF	TGTGCCAGCAGTTATGCTAGTACGGGGGAGCTGTTTTTT
TRBJ2-2	few	.	TRBV7-9	CASLTREANTGELFF	TGTGCCAGCCTTACTAGGGAGGCGAACACCGGGGAGCTGTTTTTT
TRBJ1-3	few	TRBD1	TRBV25-1	CASRGDRAGGNTIYF	TGTGCCAGCAGGGGGGACAGGGCCGGTGGAAACACCATATATTTT
TRBJ2-7	.	TRBD1	TRBV6-2/TRBV6-3	CASSDPSDRGYEQYF	TGTGCCAGCAGCGATCCGTCGGACAGGGGTTACGAGCAGTACTTC
TRBJ2-5	few	.	TRBV6-5	CASSYLAFEETQYF	TGTGCCAGCAGTTACTTAGCATTTGAAGAGACCCAGTACTTC
TRBJ2-2	few	TRBD1	TRBV27	CASSGQGAPGELFF	TGTGCCAGCAGCGGACAGGGCGCCCCCGGGGAGCTGTTTTTT
TRBJ2-6	few	.	TRBV11-2	CASSQGMRGLYSGANVLTF	TGTGCCAGCAGCCAGGGGATGAGAGGATTATACTCTGGGGCCAACGTCCTGACTTTC
TRBJ1-1	few	.	TRBV29-1	CSVGGFAEAFF	TGCAGCGTTGGTGGGTTCGCTGAAGCTTTCTTT
TRBJ2-7	.	TRBD2	TRBV7-8	CASSPPGGGLRYF	TGTGCCAGCAGCCCCCCGGGCGGGGGGCTTAGGTACTTC
TRBJ1-1	few	TRBD1	TRBV5-1	CASSIQGVNTEAFF	TGCGCCAGCAGCATACAGGGGGTAAACACTGAAGCTTTCTTT
TRBJ2-7	few	.	TRBV10-3	CAISESRAGTTYEQYF	TGTGCCATCAGTGAGTCGCGGGCAGGGACAACCTACGAGCAGTACTTC
TRBJ2-2	.	.	TRBV24-1	CATSDFENTGELLF	TGTGCCACCAGTGATTTCGAGAACACCGGGGAGCTGCTTTTT
TRBJ2-7	many	.	TRBV29-1	CSVENGYEQYF	TGCAGCGTTGAAAATGGGTACGAGCAGTACTTC
TRBJ2-7	.	.	TRBV7-2	CASSLAGQTLYEQYF	TGTGCCAGCAGCCTCGCGGGACAGACCTTATACGAGCAGTACTTC
TRBJ2-6	few	.	TRBV2	CASNLRVGTLSSGANVLTF	TGTGCCAGCAACCTCAGGGTGGGCACTTTAAGCTCTGGGGCCAACGTCCTGACTTTC